Listed below are T cell receptor beta chains from one sample, sequenced in a study of T cell responses to AZD1222 COVID-19 vaccine. TCRdb keeps only in-frame clones here, not all; method: immunoSEQ multiplex PCR. Of around 66,000 clones detected, about 88% appear once; the ten largest clones hold about 5%. The sequences come from peripheral blood, collected 28 days after the second dose of the MenACWY control vaccine. The source is an adult who received the MenACWY meningococcal vaccine as a control. Both conserved end residues are part of each CDR3. The D gene is left open where the match is weak. Not all rows give a size; the values are once, few, many and, for expanded clones, a class.

size	D	J	V	CDR3	DNA
-	TRBD2	TRBJ2-7	TRBV7-2	CASSLFRLAGGPPGEQYF	TGTGCCAGCAGCTTATTCAGACTAGCGGGAGGACCCCCAGGGGAGCAGTACTTC
-	TRBD1	TRBJ1-2	TRBV28	CASSLWLEGAGYTF	TGTGCCAGCAGTTTATGGCTTGAGGGGGCTGGCTACACCTTC
-	TRBD2	TRBJ2-3	TRBV28	CAITSGPGTSGRGTQYF	TGTGCCATTACCTCAGGCCCCGGGACTAGCGGGAGAGGCACGCAGTATTTT
few	TRBD1	TRBJ2-7	TRBV6-2/TRBV6-3	CASSPMDRGPDYEQYF	TGTGCCAGCAGCCCTATGGACAGGGGCCCTGACTACGAGCAGTACTTC
-	-	TRBJ1-3	TRBV7-3	CASSSSGAGNTIYF	TGTGCCAGCAGCTCGTCAGGGGCGGGAAACACCATATATTTT
-	-	TRBJ1-2	TRBV3-1/TRBV3-2	CASSQTRTLYGYTF	TGTGCCAGCAGCCAGACCCGGACACTCTATGGCTACACCTTC
-	TRBD1	TRBJ1-6	TRBV28	CASSLEQGGSPLHF	TGTGCCAGCAGCCTCGAACAGGGGGGTTCACCCCTCCACTTT
-	-	TRBJ2-1	TRBV9	CASSPGRGEQFF	TGTGCCAGCAGCCCGGGGCGGGGTGAGCAGTTCTTC
few	-	TRBJ2-7	TRBV5-1	CASSPLTGTEGNEQYF	TGCGCCAGCAGTCCCCTTACCGGGACCGAAGGAAACGAGCAGTACTTC
-	TRBD2	TRBJ2-1	TRBV7-6	CASSLATGGEQFF	TGTGCCAGCAGCCTAGCTACGGGGGGTGAGCAGTTCTTC
-	-	TRBJ2-2	TRBV20-1	CSASRTGELFF	TGCAGTGCCTCGAGGACCGGGGAGCTGTTTTTT
-	-	TRBJ2-7	TRBV19	CASSIGAGRDEQYF	TGTGCCAGTAGTATAGGGGCCGGTAGGGACGAGCAGTACTTC
-	-	TRBJ2-2	TRBV9	CASRGAANTGELFF	TGTGCCAGCCGCGGGGCCGCGAACACCGGGGAGCTGTTTTTT
-	TRBD1	TRBJ1-2	TRBV7-2	CASSIQGARGYTF	TGTGCCAGCAGCATTCAGGGGGCGAGGGGCTACACCTTC
-	-	TRBJ1-5	TRBV28	CASSTTRHQPQHF	TGTGCCAGCAGCACGACGCGGCATCAGCCCCAGCATTTT
-	-	TRBJ2-7	TRBV5-1	CASSLENRFLDEQYF	TGCGCCAGCAGCTTGGAAAACAGATTCCTCGACGAGCAGTACTTC
-	-	TRBJ2-1	TRBV10-1	CAPADLEDEQFF	TGCGCCCCAGCGGATCTCGAGGATGAGCAGTTCTTC
-	TRBD2	TRBJ2-7	TRBV7-2	CASSLAGRSYEQYF	TGTGCCAGCAGCTTAGCCGGGAGGTCCTACGAGCAGTACTTC
-	-	TRBJ1-3	TRBV28	CASSLDGANTIYF	TGTGCCAGCAGTTTAGATGGGGCCAACACCATATATTTT
-	TRBD1	TRBJ2-2	TRBV2	CASSPRTGGGGELFF	TGTGCCAGCAGCCCAAGGACAGGGGGCGGCGGGGAGCTGTTTTTT
-	-	TRBJ2-3	TRBV14	CASSPPGSFTDTQYF	TGTGCCAGCAGCCCCCCCGGGAGTTTCACAGATACGCAGTATTTT
-	TRBD1	TRBJ1-4	TRBV4-1	CASSQEDRAGEKLFF	TGCGCCAGCAGCCAAGAGGACAGGGCTGGTGAAAAACTGTTTTTT
-	-	TRBJ1-1	TRBV10-3	CAISELGLGEAFF	TGTGCCATCAGTGAACTGGGGTTGGGTGAAGCTTTCTTT
-	-	TRBJ2-5	TRBV11-2	CASAATETQYF	TGTGCCAGCGCGGCAACAGAGACCCAGTACTTC
-	-	TRBJ1-5	TRBV10-3	CAISDPAQGGGNQPQHF	TGTGCCATCAGTGATCCAGCCCAGGGAGGGGGCAATCAGCCCCAGCATTTT
once	-	TRBJ2-7	TRBV12-3/TRBV12-4	CASSFGGEQYF	TGTGCCAGCAGTTTTGGAGGCGAGCAGTACTTC
-	-	TRBJ1-1	TRBV2	CASTPSQVSPEAFF	TGTGCCAGCACCCCTTCGCAGGTATCGCCTGAAGCTTTCTTT
-	-	TRBJ1-2	TRBV7-2	CASSLGGEANYGYTF	TGTGCCAGCAGCTTAGGAGGGGAAGCTAACTATGGCTACACCTTC
-	-	TRBJ1-1	TRBV18	CASSPRGVQGSPEAFF	TGTGCCAGCTCACCACGGGGTGTTCAGGGTTCCCCTGAAGCTTTCTTT
-	-	TRBJ2-7	TRBV7-7	CASSLAGGYEQYF	TGTGCCAGCAGCTTAGCGGGGGGCTACGAGCAGTACTTC
-	TRBD1	TRBJ1-2	TRBV28	CASSLGQGLSGYTF	TGTGCCAGCAGTTTAGGACAGGGGTTAAGTGGCTACACCTTC
once	TRBD1	TRBJ2-7	TRBV5-5	CASRFGTAVAYEQYF	TGTGCCAGCAGATTTGGGACAGCCGTTGCCTACGAGCAGTACTTC
-	-	TRBJ2-1	TRBV9	CASSVALAASYNEQFF	TGTGCCAGCAGCGTAGCTTTGGCGGCATCCTACAATGAGCAGTTCTTC
once	-	TRBJ2-7	TRBV29-1	CSVVGREGYEQYF	TGCAGCGTTGTCGGCAGGGAAGGATACGAGCAGTACTTC
-	TRBD1	TRBJ2-3	TRBV9	CASRTGTASTDTQYF	TGTGCCAGCAGGACCGGGACAGCTAGCACAGATACGCAGTATTTT
-	TRBD2	TRBJ2-7	TRBV18	CASSPTSGSYEQYF	TGTGCCAGCTCCCCGACTAGCGGTTCCTACGAGCAGTACTTC
-	-	TRBJ1-5	TRBV20-1	CSAGSYQPQHF	TGCAGTGCAGGGTCTTATCAGCCCCAGCATTTT
-	-	TRBJ1-6	TRBV7-2	CASSLGSGNSPLHF	TGTGCCAGCAGCTTGGGTTCGGGGAATTCACCCCTCCACTTT
-	-	TRBJ1-2	TRBV5-1	CASTTEWNYGYTF	TGCGCCAGCACCACCGAGTGGAACTATGGCTACACCTTC
-	-	TRBJ1-2	TRBV7-2	CASSSAGPHSGYTF	TGTGCCAGCAGCTCAGCGGGACCCCACTCGGGCTACACCTTC
-	-	TRBJ1-5	TRBV7-2	CASSYGEDQPQHF	TGTGCCAGCAGCTATGGGGAGGATCAGCCCCAGCATTTT
-	TRBD1	TRBJ1-1	TRBV3-1/TRBV3-2	CASSPQGNRGGTEAFF	TGTGCCAGCAGCCCCCAGGGGAACAGGGGGGGCACTGAAGCTTTCTTT